A selection of T cell receptor beta chains follows, all from one sample in a study of patients and donors after allogeneic stem cell transplantation. TCRdb reprocessed the RT-PCR reads with MiXCR, giving one entry per CDR3 protein. Of approximately 210,000 distinct CDR3 sequences in the sample, around two fifths are singletons; the top ten hold approximately 30%. The sample taken for sequencing was blood, either unsorted or a sorted T cell fraction (not recorded which). These receptors were collected from a human donor who was either an allogeneic HSCT recipient or a stem cell or donor lymphocyte infusion donor (not recorded which). It is not recorded whose cells these are; they may come from a transplant donor. CDR3s include the opening cysteine and the closing phenylalanine or tryptophan. The D gene is left open where the match is weak. The size of a clone is reported for some rows only, either as once, few or many, or as a class for expanded clones.

J: TRBJ1-1; D: NA; size: few; V: TRBV4-3; DNA: TGCGCCAGCAGCCAAGTCCCCCGGGTCAACCTAAACACTGAAGCTTTCTTT; CDR3: CASSQVPRVNLNTEAFF
J: TRBJ2-7; D: NA; size: NA; V: TRBV27; DNA: TGTGCCAGCTCGAGGGGGCTAGCGAGCTACGAGCAGTACTTC; CDR3: CASSRGLASYEQYF
J: TRBJ2-7; D: NA; size: NA; V: TRBV4-2; DNA: TGTGCCAGCAGCCAAGAGTCGAGTGGGGCGTACGAGCAGTACTTC; CDR3: CASSQESSGAYEQYF
J: TRBJ1-2; D: NA; size: few; V: TRBV6-1; DNA: TGTGCCAGCAGTGGAGGGAATAGTGGCTACACCTTC; CDR3: CASSGGNSGYTF
J: TRBJ1-1; D: NA; size: NA; V: TRBV7-9; DNA: TGTGCCAGCAGCCCCCGCCGGACTGAAGCTTTCTTT; CDR3: CASSPRRTEAFF
J: TRBJ2-1; D: TRBD2; size: NA; V: TRBV20-1; DNA: TGCAGTGCTCCCCTAGCGGGAGTGGACAATGAGCAGTTCTTC; CDR3: CSAPLAGVDNEQFF
J: TRBJ1-6; D: NA; size: few; V: TRBV7-9; DNA: TGTGCCAGCAGCGACAATTCAAGAGCCCTCCACTTT; CDR3: CASSDNSRALHF
J: TRBJ1-2; D: NA; size: few; V: TRBV4-1; DNA: TGCGCCAGCAGCCAAACGGCCATTTACTATGGCTACACCTTC; CDR3: CASSQTAIYYGYTF
J: TRBJ1-2; D: TRBD1; size: few; V: TRBV5-4; DNA: TGTGCCAGCAGCGTGGAGAGACAGGGCTATGGCTACACCTTC; CDR3: CASSVERQGYGYTF
J: TRBJ1-1; D: NA; size: NA; V: TRBV7-8; DNA: TGTGCCAGCAGCTTTATCCCTCCCTCAGACATGAACACTGAAGCTTTCTTT; CDR3: CASSFIPPSDMNTEAFF
J: TRBJ1-1; D: NA; size: NA; V: TRBV6-2/TRBV6-3; DNA: TGTGCCAGCAGCACCGGACACGAGACCGAAGCTTTCTTT; CDR3: CASSTGHETEAFF
J: TRBJ2-2; D: TRBD2; size: few; V: TRBV12-3/TRBV12-4; DNA: TGTGCCAGCAGTTCCGCTAGCGGGAGCTTTACCGGGGAGCTGTTTTTT; CDR3: CASSSASGSFTGELFF
J: TRBJ2-1; D: NA; size: NA; V: TRBV24-1; DNA: TGTGCCACCAGTCAGGGAAAGATACACAATGAGCAGTTCTTC; CDR3: CATSQGKIHNEQFF
J: TRBJ2-1; D: TRBD2; size: NA; V: TRBV12-3/TRBV12-4; DNA: TGTGCCAGCAGTTCACGGACTAGCGTCCACAATGAGCAGTTCTTC; CDR3: CASSSRTSVHNEQFF
J: TRBJ1-2; D: TRBD1; size: NA; V: TRBV12-3/TRBV12-4; DNA: TGTGCCAGCAGTTTTCGGCAGGGGGCCTATGGCTACACCTTC; CDR3: CASSFRQGAYGYTF
J: TRBJ1-1; D: NA; size: few; V: TRBV28; DNA: TGTGCCAGCAGTTTAAGAGCAGGGGCAGACACTGAAGCTTTCTTT; CDR3: CASSLRAGADTEAFF
J: TRBJ2-2; D: TRBD2; size: NA; V: TRBV29-1; DNA: TGCAGCGTTGGTGGTCTAGCGGGTACCGGGGAGCTGTTTTTT; CDR3: CSVGGLAGTGELFF
J: TRBJ2-7; D: NA; size: NA; V: TRBV4-2; DNA: TGTGCCAGCAGCCCGACAGTCGGCGAGCAGTACTTC; CDR3: CASSPTVGEQYF
J: TRBJ1-2; D: NA; size: NA; V: TRBV20-1; DNA: TGCAGTGCTAGAGATCGGGGATCTAACTATGGCTACACCTTC; CDR3: CSARDRGSNYGYTF
J: TRBJ1-4; D: NA; size: NA; V: TRBV24-1; DNA: TGTGCCACCAGTGATCCAGCCGGGTCTGGGAGGGAAGAACTGTTTTTT; CDR3: CATSDPAGSGREELFF
J: TRBJ1-2; D: TRBD1; size: few; V: TRBV20-1; DNA: TGCAGTGCCCTGGACAGGGTCGGCTCTAACTATGGCTACACCTTC; CDR3: CSALDRVGSNYGYTF
J: TRBJ1-2; D: TRBD1; size: few; V: TRBV27; DNA: TGTGCCAGCAGTTTGTTGGCAGGGACAGGTGATAGCTATGGCTACACCTTC; CDR3: CASSLLAGTGDSYGYTF